Sequencing of this TCR beta chain was carried out in a study of molecular identifiers for immune sequencing clone quantification. This clonotype showed up many times. TCRdb redid the calling of the PCR reads with MiXCR, one entry per CDR3 protein. The table lists more than 250,000 distinct CDR3 sequences, about a fifth of them singletons. The J segment lost 15 bases and the V segment lost 4 bases, leaving 6 bases of the junction unmatched. The CDR3 is 11 amino acids. Germline V lookup: CDR1 LNHDA, CDR2 SQIVND (reference sequence). The V call is TRBV19, the J call TRBJ2-4; 7 nucleotides match TRBD1. The receptor comes from a human donor in good health. Some libraries in this study had Jurkat cell RNA spiked in. What was sequenced was naive CD8+ T cells from blood, with Jurkat cell RNA spiked in. Sample subset: FACS-sorted CD8+CD4-CCR7+CD45RA+ naive T cells. CDR3: CASSTQGERYF. CDR3 sequence (DNA): TGTGCCAGTAGTACTCAGGGGGAACGGTACTTC.